This T cell receptor (beta chain) emerged from a study of shared clonotypes between healthy human individuals (dated by TCRdb to the early 2020s). Turning to the overall study: Two women and a few men aged 18 to 49 years were included in the cohort. Each donor's leukapheresis produced roughly between roughly 0.9 and 9 billion PBMCs. For each donor, three plates each were used for CD4 naive and CD4 memory, two plates were used for CD8 naive, and one plate was used for CD8 memory. Different laboratories and diverse techniques were used to prepare libraries and sequence TCR repertoires, to increase sequencing depth and limit assay-specific biases. The study deeply sequenced blood TCR repertoires of several healthy adults to estimate repertoire size and the extent of clonotype sharing between individuals.

For CDR1 and CDR2, the germline V gene lists SGHVS and FQNEAQ. Relative to germline, V is 3 bases shorter and J is 0 bases shorter, with 13 bases between their ends. From the cysteine up to the phenylalanine, the CDR3 has a length of 16 residues. The retained sequence is limited to the CDR3, 48 bases, with the frame set at the first base. Donors were healthy HIV-negative adults with no recently reported acute infections or vaccinations. Only Caucasian adults living in Nashville, Tennessee, USA were represented among the donors. CD4+ T cells were enriched by magnetic negative selection; naive cells were then positively selected on CD45RA, and the negative fraction formed the memory subset. Blood was obtained by leukapheresis, after which PBMCs were separated by Ficoll-Histopaque density gradient centrifugation and cryopreserved in liquid nitrogen vapor phase. Purity and quantity of every magnetically sorted T cell population were checked by analytical flow cytometry. Each sorted fraction had its genomic DNA isolated and then quantified by UV absorbance on a Nanodrop 2000c.

TCR CDR3 regions were amplified from genomic DNA by multiplex PCR using the deep immunoSEQ assay. Genomic DNA extracted from each cell subset was distributed evenly over all wells of several immunoSEQ 96-well plates, and each plate served as one replicate. For sorted subsets, each replicate PCR was loaded with 200 ng genomic DNA, equivalent to approximately 33,000 T cell genomes. Purified libraries were measured with a Qubit 3.0 fluorometer, size-checked on a Bioanalyzer 2100, and measured again with the KAPA Library Quantification kit. Every immunoSEQ 96-well plate was sequenced on a separate single-read 150-cycle Illumina NextSeq 550 flow cell. Turning to the authors' computational methods: The immunoSEQ output contained only junctional sequences without quality scores, so filtering could not match that applied to full-length reads. Sequences were annotated with PyIR, a Python wrapper for IgBLAST v1.9, using IMGT germline references to assign V/J genes and CDR3. Reads were filtered out if the reads had weak V/J assignments (E-value above 1e-6), no CDR3, stop codons, out-of-frame junctions, or ambiguous translated residues. V3J clonotypes were defined by identical inferred V gene, J gene, and CDR3 amino acid sequence. Percentage overlap between repertoires was computed as shared unique clonotypes divided by the size of the smaller repertoire. RTK rarefaction, the Chao1 estimator, and Recon v2.1 estimates of unobserved clonotypes were used to assess repertoire richness. Generation probabilities for all TCRbeta clonotypes obtained by the gDNA method from a handful of donors were computed using OLGA. This immuneACCESS table, as held by TCRdb, lists in-frame sequences with V and J called but not all clones. Of the missing ones, under half trace to an unresolved V gene in checked studies; the others have no known cause. V, J and clone size reflect that table, while D and trimming were determined from the DNA. This sample gives nearly 1 million clones in total; around 80% of them show up just once. Over 1.3% of the sample is held by the ten biggest clonotypes.

Turning to this clone: Its antigen target is currently unknown. No base quality values were provided; no much bigger clone lies one nucleotide off.

Broad study findings and their caveats: Compared with non-shared clonotypes, the clonotypes found in all four sorted-subset donors had higher generation probabilities. Because the study included a small number of donors, the genetic and exposure-history diversity represented was limited. Pairwise subsampling led to the expectation that sequencing depth would affect the degree of clonotype sharing among donors. Even with the large sequencing depth, rarefaction of the sorted-subset datasets indicated that sequencing was incomplete. Naive subsets generally had larger estimated clonotype richness than memory subsets. Across a few donors, approximately 4.9% of naive CD4, approximately 4% of naive CD8, approximately 2.5% of memory CD4, and approximately 0.4% of memory CD8 clonotypes were shared. Sampling was limited to blood, and TCR repertoires in tissue likely differ from TCR repertoires in blood.

Material: memory CD4+ T cells sorted from blood. According to the study, the label for this sample's cell subset or site signals: CD45RA-negative fraction. The receptor was isolated from a man aged 18 to 30 in good health. Recombination connected TRBV7-8 to TRBJ2-3; the D segment could be TRBD2, given 7 matching bases. The sequenced DNA is TGTGCCAGCAGCTTGACGAGCGGGACAAGCACAGATACGCAGTATTTT. Its protein product is CASSLTSGTSTDTQYF.